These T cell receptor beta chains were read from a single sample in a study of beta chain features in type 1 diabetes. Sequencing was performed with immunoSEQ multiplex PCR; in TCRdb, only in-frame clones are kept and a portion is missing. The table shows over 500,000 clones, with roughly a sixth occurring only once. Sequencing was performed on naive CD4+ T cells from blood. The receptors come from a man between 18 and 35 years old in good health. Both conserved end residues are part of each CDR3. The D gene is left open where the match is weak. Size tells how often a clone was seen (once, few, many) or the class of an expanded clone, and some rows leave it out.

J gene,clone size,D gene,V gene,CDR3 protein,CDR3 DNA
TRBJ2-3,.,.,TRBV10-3,CAIKTESTDTQYF,TGTGCCATCAAGACAGAAAGCACAGATACGCAGTATTTT
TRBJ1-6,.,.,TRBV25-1,CASRGAHNSPLHF,TGTGCCAGCAGGGGCGCCCATAATTCACCCCTCCACTTT
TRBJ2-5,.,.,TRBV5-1,CASSLQLQETQYF,TGCGCCAGCAGCTTGCAGCTTCAAGAGACCCAGTACTTC
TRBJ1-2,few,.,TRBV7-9,CASSLDQGGYTF,TGTGCCAGCAGCTTAGATCAAGGAGGCTACACCTTC
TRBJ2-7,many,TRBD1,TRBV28,CASSVPGTGDF,TGTGCCAGCAGTGTCCCCGGGACAGGGGACTTC
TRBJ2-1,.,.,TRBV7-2,CASSFLSGPKQFF,TGTGCCAGCAGCTTCCTCTCAGGACCAAAACAGTTCTTC
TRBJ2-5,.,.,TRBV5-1,CASSPGPLKETQYF,TGCGCCAGCAGCCCCGGGCCCCTCAAAGAGACCCAGTACTTC
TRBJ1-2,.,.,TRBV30,CAWSVRFGVNGYTF,TGTGCCTGGAGTGTACGGTTCGGTGTGAATGGCTACACCTTC
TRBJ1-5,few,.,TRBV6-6,CASSFDLLNQPQHF,TGTGCCAGCAGTTTCGACTTGCTCAATCAGCCCCAGCATTTT
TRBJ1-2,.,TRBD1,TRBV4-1,CASSPTGQGADGYTF,TGCGCCAGCAGCCCCACGGGACAGGGGGCTGATGGCTACACCTTC
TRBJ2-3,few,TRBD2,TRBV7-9,CASSPGGDTQYF,TGTGCCAGCAGCCCCGGGGGGGATACGCAGTATTTT
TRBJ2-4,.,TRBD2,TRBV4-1,CASSQTEQVGGSIAKNIQYF,TGCGCCAGCAGCCAGACCGAACAAGTGGGAGGGAGTATAGCCAAAAACATTCAGTACTTC
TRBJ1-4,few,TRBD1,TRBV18,CASSPISGTGNEKLFF,TGTGCCAGCTCACCAATATCCGGGACAGGGAATGAAAAACTGTTTTTT
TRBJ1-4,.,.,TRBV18,CASSHGSNEKLFF,TGTGCCAGCTCTCACGGGAGTAATGAAAAACTGTTTTTT
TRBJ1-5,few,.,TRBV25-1,CASSGFGIGNQPQHF,TGTGCCAGCTCAGGGTTCGGCATAGGCAATCAGCCCCAGCATTTT
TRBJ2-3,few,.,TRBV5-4,CASRRTGTSTDTQYF,TGTGCCAGCAGGCGTACCGGGACTAGCACAGATACGCAGTATTTT
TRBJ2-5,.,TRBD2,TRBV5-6,CASSLGGTKETQYF,TGTGCCAGCAGCTTGGGGGGGACTAAAGAGACCCAGTACTTC
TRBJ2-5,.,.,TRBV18,CASSPRLLQETQYF,TGTGCCAGCTCACCTAGGCTACTCCAAGAGACCCAGTACTTC
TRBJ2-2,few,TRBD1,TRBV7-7,CASSPGTGATGELFF,TGTGCCAGCAGCCCTGGGACAGGGGCCACCGGGGAGCTGTTTTTT
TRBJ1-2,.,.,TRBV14,CASSQVGEYYGYTF,TGTGCCAGCAGCCAAGTCGGGGAGTACTATGGCTACACCTTC
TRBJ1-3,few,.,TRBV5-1,CASSEGPVSGNTIYF,TGCGCCAGCAGCGAGGGGCCGGTCTCTGGAAACACCATATATTTT
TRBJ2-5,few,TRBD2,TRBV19,CASSIGLWTSGRARETQYF,TGTGCCAGTAGTATTGGATTGTGGACCAGCGGGAGGGCCCGGGAGACCCAGTACTTC
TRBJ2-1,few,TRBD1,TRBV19,CASMRQGVFNEQFF,TGTGCCAGTATGCGACAGGGAGTATTTAATGAGCAGTTCTTC
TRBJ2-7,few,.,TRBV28,CASREDYEQYF,TGTGCCAGCAGAGAGGACTACGAGCAGTACTTC
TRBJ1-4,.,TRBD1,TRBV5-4,CASSSTGGNEKLFF,TGTGCCAGCAGCTCCACAGGGGGGAATGAAAAACTGTTTTTT
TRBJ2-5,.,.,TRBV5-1,CASSLTGFQETQYF,TGCGCCAGCAGCTTGACTGGATTCCAAGAGACCCAGTACTTC
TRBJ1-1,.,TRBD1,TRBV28,CASSFTAGGGKALAFF,TGTGCCAGCAGTTTTACGGCAGGGGGCGGGAAAGCATTAGCTTTCTTT
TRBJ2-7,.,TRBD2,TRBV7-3,CASSPAGTSGYEQYF,TGTGCCAGCAGCCCCGCTGGGACTAGCGGTTACGAGCAGTACTTC
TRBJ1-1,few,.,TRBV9,CASSVDQPGSGEAFF,TGTGCCAGCAGCGTAGACCAACCTGGGTCAGGTGAAGCTTTCTTT
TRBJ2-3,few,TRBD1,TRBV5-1,CASSIRTGKEDTQYF,TGCGCCAGCAGCATCCGGACAGGGAAAGAAGATACGCAGTATTTT
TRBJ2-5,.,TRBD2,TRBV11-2,CASSLTLTSGRVETQYF,TGTGCCAGCAGCTTAACCTTGACTAGCGGGAGGGTAGAGACCCAGTACTTC
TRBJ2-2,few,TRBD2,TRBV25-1,CASSDPSGRLNTGELFF,TGTGCCAGCAGTGATCCTAGCGGGAGGCTGAACACCGGGGAGCTGTTTTTT
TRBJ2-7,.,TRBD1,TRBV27,CASSPDRGRFYEQYF,TGTGCCAGCAGTCCGGACAGGGGGCGTTTTTACGAGCAGTACTTC
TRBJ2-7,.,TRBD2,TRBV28,CASSLFRRGGPYEQYF,TGTGCCAGCAGTTTATTTCGTCGGGGGGGTCCATACGAGCAGTACTTC